What follows are 13 T cell receptor beta chains derived from one specimen sequenced in a study of response to subunit inactivated influenza vaccine. A single record per CDR3 protein comes from TCRdb applying MiXCR to the RT-PCR reads. The sample has roughly 710,000 distinct CDR3 sequences, 12% to 15% seen once. The specimen was PBMCs from blood, collected approximately 15 days before vaccination. These receptors originate from a man in his forties or fifties who received an inactivated influenza vaccine.

This clonotype was observed many times. The chain employs TRBV7-9 and TRBJ2-2; 8 nucleotides agree with TRBD2. Germline CDR1 and CDR2: SEHNR and FQNEAQ (reference sequence). This CDR3 contains 16 residues. The junction had 3 bases not matched to a gene; V was cut back by 2 bases and J by 1 base. The CDR3: CASSLSGGLNTGELFF. The CDR3 DNA reads TGTGCCAGCAGCTTAAGCGGGGGCCTGAACACCGGGGAGCTGTTTTTT.

The chain links TRBV6-2 or TRBV6-3 to TRBJ1-2; D gene uncertain. V lost 2 bases and J lost 3, with 4 bases in between. Germline V lookup: CDR1 MNHEY, CDR2 SVGEGT. CDR3 length equals 12 residues. CDR3 sequence: CASSYTDYGYTF. The CDR3 DNA is TGTGCCAGCAGTTACACCGACTATGGCTACACCTTC.

The chain combines TRBV12-3 or TRBV12-4 with TRBJ2-2, with 9 positions matching TRBD2. V dropped 1 base and J dropped 3; count of bases not matched to a gene: 6. This CDR3 is built from 17 residues. The chain's CDR3 is CASSLGAGGRDTGELFF. As DNA, the CDR3 is TGTGCCAGCAGTTTAGGGGCGGGAGGGCGTGACACCGGGGAGCTGTTTTTT.

Only a few counts were recorded for this clonotype. The chain links TRBV11-2 to TRBJ2-1, with 9 bases fitting TRBD1. Germline V gives CDR1 SGHAT, CDR2 FQNNGV. V lost 5 bases to trimming and J lost 7 bases; unmatched junction nucleotides: 6. CDR3 length equals 14 residues. The CDR3 nucleotides read TGTGCCAGCAGCCCAACGACAGGGGGGAATGAGCAGTTCTTC. It is translated as CASSPTTGGNEQFF. Using reference TRBV11-2 and TRBJ2-1 for the parts outside the CDR3, the full variable domain is EAGVAQSPRYKIIEKRQSVAFWCNPISGHATLYWYQQILGQGPKLLIQFQNNGVVDDSQLPKDRFSAERLKGVDSTLKIQPAKLEDSAVYLCASSPTTGGNEQFFGPGTRLTVL.

This chain uses TRBV4-2 with TRBJ2-1, with TRBD2 matching over 10 bases. The CDR3 has 16 amino acids. Germline CDR1 is LGHNA and CDR2 is YNFKEQ. The V segment lost 1 base and the J segment 5 bases; nucleotides outside the gene matches: 5. The CDR3, as DNA: TGTGCCAGCAGCCAAGTTAGCGGGAGGTCCAACAATGAGCAGTTCTTC. Encoded protein: CASSQVSGRSNNEQFF.

This clonotype turned up a few times. The chain joins TRBV5-1 to TRBJ2-1; 10 bases align to TRBD2. V lost 4 bases to trimming and J lost 2 bases; unmatched junction nucleotides: 3. Per the germline V gene, CDR1 is SGHRS and CDR2 is YFSETQ. This CDR3 is built from 15 residues. The CDR3 region has the DNA TGCGCCAGCAGCGAGACTAGCGGGCCCTACAATGAGCAGTTCTTC. It codes for CASSETSGPYNEQFF.

This clonotype was seen only a few times. The CDR3 here is CASKPGTSLTDTQYF. The CDR3 DNA is TGCGCCAGCAAGCCCGGGACTAGCCTCACAGATACGCAGTATTTT. This chain links TRBV5-1 with TRBJ2-3; TRBD2 agrees at 9 bases. This CDR3 spans 15 amino acids. Germline V gene lookup returns CDR1 SGHRS and CDR2 YFSETQ. The V segment lost 6 bases and the J segment 2 bases; nucleotides outside the gene matches: 7.

The chain couples TRBV4-1 to TRBJ2-2, with D perhaps assigned TRBD1 or TRBD2 (7 bases each). CDR1 and CDR2 from the germline V gene are MGHRA and YSYEKL. The CDR3 contains 16 residues. V lost 3 bases and J lost 1, with 12 bases in between. CDR3 nucleotide sequence: TGCGCCAGCAGCCAGGGGAGGGGGCGGAACACCGGGGAGCTGTTTTTT. Translated, it gives CASSQGRGRNTGELFF.

V gene TRBV3-1 combines with J gene TRBJ2-7; maybe TRBD2 (6 bases). Germline V gene data show CDR1 as LGHDT and CDR2 as YNNKEL (reference sequence). V lost 7 bases to trimming and J lost 6 bases, with 28 bases between them. The CDR3 is made up of 17 amino acids. The CDR3 DNA follows: TGTGCCAGCACTAGAAGGGGCGGGATGAGCACTGGGGCCGAGCAGTACTTC. This codes for CASTRRGGMSTGAEQYF.

A few counts support this clonotype. The chain couples TRBV7-8 to TRBJ2-7, with TRBD1 identical over 8 bases. From germline, CDR1 is SGHVS and CDR2 FQNEAQ. This CDR3 is 15 amino acids long. The junction had 9 bases not matched to a gene; V was cut back by 5 bases and J by 3 bases. CDR3 coding DNA: TGTGCCAGCAGCCACCGGGGGACAGGTGACTACGAGCAGTACTTC. Translating it yields CASSHRGTGDYEQYF.

J is TRBJ2-1 and V is TRBV18, with 10 positions matching TRBD2. The CDR3 covers 17 residues. From germline, CDR1 is KGHSH and CDR2 LQKENI. The junction had 12 bases not matched to a gene; V was cut back by 3 bases and J by 7 bases. In DNA, the CDR3 is TGTGCCAGCTCACCGGCCCTGGGACTAGCGAAGGGGAATGAGCAGTTCTTC. This codes for CASSPALGLAKGNEQFF. Variable domain in full (rest from reference TRBV18 and TRBJ2-1): NAGVMQNPRHLVRRRGQEARLRCSPMKGHSHVYWYRQLPEEGLKFMVYLQKENIIDESGMPKERFSAEFPKEGPSILRIQQVVRGDSAAYFCASSPALGLAKGNEQFFGPGTRLTVL.

V gene TRBV6-5 combines with J gene TRBJ1-1; perhaps TRBD1 as D (6 bases). Germline loops: CDR1 MNHEY, CDR2 SVGAGI. The CDR3 totals 16 residues. Trimming took 1 base from V and 3 from J, leaving 15 bases between them. The CDR3 nucleotides are TGTGCCAGCAGTTACTTAAAGGGGGGAGGGTACACTGAAGCTTTCTTT. This codes for CASSYLKGGGYTEAFF.

CDR3 coding DNA: TGCAGTGCTAATACTAACAATGAGCAGTTCTTC. Protein sequence: CSANTNNEQFF. The rearrangement links TRBV20-1 to TRBJ2-1; D not resolved. Germline V gives CDR1 DFQATT, CDR2 SNEGSKA (reference sequence). The CDR3 has 11 residues. Trimming cost V 4 bases and J 5 bases, with 6 bases left between them.